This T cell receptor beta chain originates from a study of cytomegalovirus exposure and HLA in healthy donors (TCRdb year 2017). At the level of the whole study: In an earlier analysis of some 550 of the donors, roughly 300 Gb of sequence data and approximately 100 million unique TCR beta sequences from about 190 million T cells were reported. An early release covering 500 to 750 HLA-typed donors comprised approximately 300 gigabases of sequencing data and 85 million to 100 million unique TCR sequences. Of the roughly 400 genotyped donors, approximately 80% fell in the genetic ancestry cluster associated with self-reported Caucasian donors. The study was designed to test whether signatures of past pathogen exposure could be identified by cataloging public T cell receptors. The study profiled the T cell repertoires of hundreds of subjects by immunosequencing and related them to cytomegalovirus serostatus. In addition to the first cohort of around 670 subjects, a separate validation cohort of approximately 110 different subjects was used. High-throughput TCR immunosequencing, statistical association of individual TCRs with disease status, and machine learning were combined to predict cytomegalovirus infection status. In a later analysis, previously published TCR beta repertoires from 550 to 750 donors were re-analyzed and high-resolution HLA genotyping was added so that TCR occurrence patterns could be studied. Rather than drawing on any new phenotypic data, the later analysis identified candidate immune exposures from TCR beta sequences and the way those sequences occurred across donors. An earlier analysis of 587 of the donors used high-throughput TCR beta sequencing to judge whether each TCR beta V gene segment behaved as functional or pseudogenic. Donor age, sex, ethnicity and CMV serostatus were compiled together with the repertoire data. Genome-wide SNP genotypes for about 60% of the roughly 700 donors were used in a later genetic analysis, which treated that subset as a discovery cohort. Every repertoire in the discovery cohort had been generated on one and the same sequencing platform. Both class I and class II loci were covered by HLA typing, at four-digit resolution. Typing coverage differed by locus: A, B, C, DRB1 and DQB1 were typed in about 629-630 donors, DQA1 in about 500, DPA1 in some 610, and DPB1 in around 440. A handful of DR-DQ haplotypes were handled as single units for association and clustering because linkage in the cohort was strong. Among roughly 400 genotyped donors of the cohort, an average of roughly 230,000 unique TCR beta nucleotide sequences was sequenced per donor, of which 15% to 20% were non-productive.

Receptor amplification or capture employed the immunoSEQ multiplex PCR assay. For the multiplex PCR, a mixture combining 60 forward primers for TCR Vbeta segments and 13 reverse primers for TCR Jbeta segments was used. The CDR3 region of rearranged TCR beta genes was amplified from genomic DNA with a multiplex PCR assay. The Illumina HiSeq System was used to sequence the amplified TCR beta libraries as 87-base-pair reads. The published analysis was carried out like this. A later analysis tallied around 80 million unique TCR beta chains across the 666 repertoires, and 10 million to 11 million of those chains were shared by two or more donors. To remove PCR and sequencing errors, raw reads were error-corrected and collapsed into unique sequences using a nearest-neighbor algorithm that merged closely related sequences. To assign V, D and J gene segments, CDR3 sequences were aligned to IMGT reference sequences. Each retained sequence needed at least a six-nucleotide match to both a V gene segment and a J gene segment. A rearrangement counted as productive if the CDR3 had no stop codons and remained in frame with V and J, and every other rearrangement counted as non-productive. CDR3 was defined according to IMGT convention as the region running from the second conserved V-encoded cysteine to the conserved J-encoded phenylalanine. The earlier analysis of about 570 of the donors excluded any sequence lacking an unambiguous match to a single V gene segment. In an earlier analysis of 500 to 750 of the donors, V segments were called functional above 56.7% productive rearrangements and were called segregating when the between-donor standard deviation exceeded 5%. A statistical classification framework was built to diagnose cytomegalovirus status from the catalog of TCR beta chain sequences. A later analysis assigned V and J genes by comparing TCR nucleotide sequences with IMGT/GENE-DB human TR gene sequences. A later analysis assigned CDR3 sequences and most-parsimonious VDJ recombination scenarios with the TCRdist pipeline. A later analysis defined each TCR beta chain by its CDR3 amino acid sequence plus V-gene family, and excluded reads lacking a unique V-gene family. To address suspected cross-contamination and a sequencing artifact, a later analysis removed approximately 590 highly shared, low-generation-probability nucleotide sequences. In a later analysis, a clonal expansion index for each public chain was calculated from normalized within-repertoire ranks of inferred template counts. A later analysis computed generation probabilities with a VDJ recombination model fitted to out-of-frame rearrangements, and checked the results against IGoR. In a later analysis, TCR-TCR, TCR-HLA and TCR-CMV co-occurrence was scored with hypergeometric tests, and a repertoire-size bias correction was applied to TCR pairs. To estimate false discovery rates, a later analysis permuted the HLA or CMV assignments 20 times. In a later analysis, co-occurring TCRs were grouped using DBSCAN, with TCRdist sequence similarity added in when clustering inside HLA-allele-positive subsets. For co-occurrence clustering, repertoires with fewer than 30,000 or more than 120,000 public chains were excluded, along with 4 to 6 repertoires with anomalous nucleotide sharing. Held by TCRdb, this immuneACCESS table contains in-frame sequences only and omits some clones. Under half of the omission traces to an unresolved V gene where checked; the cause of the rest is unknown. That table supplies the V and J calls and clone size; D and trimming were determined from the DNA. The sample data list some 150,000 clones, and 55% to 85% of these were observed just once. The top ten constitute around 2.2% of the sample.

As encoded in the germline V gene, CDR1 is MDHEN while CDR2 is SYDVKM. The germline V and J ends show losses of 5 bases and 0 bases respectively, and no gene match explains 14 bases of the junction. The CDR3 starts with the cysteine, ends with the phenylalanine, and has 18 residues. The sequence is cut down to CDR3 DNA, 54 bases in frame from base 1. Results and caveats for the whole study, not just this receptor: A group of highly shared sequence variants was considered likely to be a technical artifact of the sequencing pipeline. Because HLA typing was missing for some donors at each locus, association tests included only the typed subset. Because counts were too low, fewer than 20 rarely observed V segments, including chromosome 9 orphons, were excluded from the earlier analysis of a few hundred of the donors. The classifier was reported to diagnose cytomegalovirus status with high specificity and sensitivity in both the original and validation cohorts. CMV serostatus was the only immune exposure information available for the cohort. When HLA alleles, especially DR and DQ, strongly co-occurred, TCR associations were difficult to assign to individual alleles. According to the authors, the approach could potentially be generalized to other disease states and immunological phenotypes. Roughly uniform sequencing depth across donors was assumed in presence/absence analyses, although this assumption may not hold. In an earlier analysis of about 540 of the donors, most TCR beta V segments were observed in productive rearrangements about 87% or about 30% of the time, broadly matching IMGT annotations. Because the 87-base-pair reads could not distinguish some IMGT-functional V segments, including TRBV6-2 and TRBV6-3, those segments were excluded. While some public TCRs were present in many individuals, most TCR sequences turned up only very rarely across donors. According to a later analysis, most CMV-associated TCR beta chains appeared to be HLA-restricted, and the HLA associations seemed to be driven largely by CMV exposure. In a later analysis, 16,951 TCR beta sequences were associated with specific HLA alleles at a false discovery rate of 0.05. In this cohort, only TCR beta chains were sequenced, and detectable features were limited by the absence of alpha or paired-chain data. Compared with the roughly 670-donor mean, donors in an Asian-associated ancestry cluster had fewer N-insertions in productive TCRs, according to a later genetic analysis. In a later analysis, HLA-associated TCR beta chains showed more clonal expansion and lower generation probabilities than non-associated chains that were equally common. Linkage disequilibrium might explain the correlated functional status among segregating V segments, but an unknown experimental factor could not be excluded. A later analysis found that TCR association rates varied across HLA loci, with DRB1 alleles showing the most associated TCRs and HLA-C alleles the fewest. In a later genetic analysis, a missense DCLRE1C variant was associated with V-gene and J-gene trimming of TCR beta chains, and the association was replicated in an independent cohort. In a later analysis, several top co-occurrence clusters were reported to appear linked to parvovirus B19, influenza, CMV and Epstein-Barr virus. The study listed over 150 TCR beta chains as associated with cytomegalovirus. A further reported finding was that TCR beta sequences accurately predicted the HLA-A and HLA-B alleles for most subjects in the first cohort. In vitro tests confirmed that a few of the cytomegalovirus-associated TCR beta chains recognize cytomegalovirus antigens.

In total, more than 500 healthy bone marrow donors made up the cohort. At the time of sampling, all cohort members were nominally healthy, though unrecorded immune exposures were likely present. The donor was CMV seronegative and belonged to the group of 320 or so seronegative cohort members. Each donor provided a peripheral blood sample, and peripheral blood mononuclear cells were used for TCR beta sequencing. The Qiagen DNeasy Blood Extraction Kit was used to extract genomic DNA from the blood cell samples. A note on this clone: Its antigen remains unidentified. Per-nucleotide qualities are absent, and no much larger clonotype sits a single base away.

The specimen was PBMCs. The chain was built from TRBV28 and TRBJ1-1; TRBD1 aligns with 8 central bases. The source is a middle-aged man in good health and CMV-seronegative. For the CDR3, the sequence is CASSPVLTGVLLNTEAFF. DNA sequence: TGTGCCAGCAGTCCCGTCTTGACAGGGGTACTATTGAACACTGAAGCTTTCTTT.